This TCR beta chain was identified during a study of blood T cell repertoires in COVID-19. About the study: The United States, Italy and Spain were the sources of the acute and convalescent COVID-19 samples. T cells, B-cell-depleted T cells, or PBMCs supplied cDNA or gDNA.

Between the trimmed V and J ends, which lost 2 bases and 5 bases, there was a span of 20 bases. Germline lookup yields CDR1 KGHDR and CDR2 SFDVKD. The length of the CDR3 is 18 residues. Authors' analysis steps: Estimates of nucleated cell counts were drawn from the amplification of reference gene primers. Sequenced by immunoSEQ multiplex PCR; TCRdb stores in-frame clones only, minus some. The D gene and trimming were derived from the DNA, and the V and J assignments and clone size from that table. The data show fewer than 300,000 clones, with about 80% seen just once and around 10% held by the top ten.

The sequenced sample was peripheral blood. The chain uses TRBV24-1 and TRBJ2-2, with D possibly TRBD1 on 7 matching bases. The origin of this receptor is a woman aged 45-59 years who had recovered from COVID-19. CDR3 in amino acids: CATSDSGGNREWTGELFF. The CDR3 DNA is TGTGCCACCAGTGATTCAGGGGGGAACCGGGAATGGACCGGGGAGCTGTTTTTT.